These 27 T cell receptor beta chains originate from one sample sequenced in a study of shared clonotypes between healthy human individuals. TCRdb's copy holds only in-frame clones and misses some; the assay was immunoSEQ multiplex PCR. The repertoire holds about 2.5 million clones, with about 90% as singletons. The sample comprised naive CD4+ T cells from PBMCs. Subset given: CD45RA+ positively selected. The receptors here all came from a man aged 18 to 30 in good health. Some clones in this sample may be carry-over from other donors' samples.

The chain links TRBV6-6 to TRBJ2-5; possibly TRBD1 for D (5 bases). Germline CDR1 and CDR2: MNHNY and SVGAGI (reference sequence). The V end was cut by 5 bases, the J end by 4 bases, with 14 bases between. The CDR3 has 14 residues. The CDR3 region is CASSPSLRGETQYF. The CDR3 region has the DNA TGTGCCAGCAGTCCCTCTCTAAGGGGAGAGACCCAGTACTTC.

The V and J genes are TRBV7-9 and TRBJ1-5; tentatively, D is TRBD1 (5 bases). V dropped 4 bases and J dropped 7 bases, with 17 bases sitting between them. The CDR3 is made up of 15 amino acids. Germline V CDR1 and CDR2: SEHNR, FQNEAQ (reference sequence). The CDR3 spells CASSSGRQAGQPQHF. CDR3 DNA sequence: TGTGCCAGCAGCTCGGGACGACAAGCAGGACAGCCCCAGCATTTT.

This chain uses TRBV19 with TRBJ2-3; perhaps D is TRBD1 or TRBD2 (5 bases each). Germline-derived CDR1 and CDR2 are LNHDA and SQIVND (reference sequence). V shed 2 bases and J shed 6 bases, with 12 bases lying between them. CDR3 length equals 14 residues. For the CDR3, the DNA is TGTGCCAGTAGTATAATGGGGCGCGGGGATACGCAGTATTTT. Amino acid sequence: CASSIMGRGDTQYF.

V and J are TRBV7-2 and TRBJ2-1; 12 positions match TRBD2. The CDR3 length is 15 residues. The V segment lost 5 bases and the J segment 9 bases; nucleotides outside the gene matches: 8. Germline V gene lookup returns CDR1 SGHTA and CDR2 FQGNSA. The CDR3 loop is CASSPRTSGAGEQFF. The CDR3 DNA is TGTGCCAGCAGCCCACGGACTAGCGGGGCTGGTGAGCAGTTCTTC. Full variable domain (outside the CDR3, taken from reference TRBV7-2 and TRBJ2-1): GAGVSQSPSNKVTEKGKDVELRCDPISGHTALYWYRQSLGQGLEFLIYFQGNSAPDKSGLPSDRFSAERTGGSVSTLTIQRTQQEDSAVYLCASSPRTSGAGEQFFGPGTRLTVL.

The rearrangement joins TRBV15 to TRBJ2-5; D not resolved. Germline V gene sequence: CDR1 LNHNV, CDR2 YYDKDF (reference sequence). V lost 3 bases, J lost 5 bases, and 7 bases lay in between. This CDR3 contains 12 residues. Written as DNA, the CDR3 is TGTGCCACCAGCAGGAGTGCGGAGACCCAGTACTTC. Its translation: CATSRSAETQYF.

The gene calls are TRBV9 and TRBJ2-3, with TRBD2 matching over 8 bases. The CDR3 runs 15 residues. V was pared by 3 bases and J by 2 bases, with 5 bases of the junction left unmatched. Germline V gives CDR1 SGDLS, CDR2 YYNGEE. The CDR3 loop is CASSASGSYTDTQYF. Here the CDR3 DNA reads TGTGCCAGCAGCGCGAGCGGGAGTTACACAGATACGCAGTATTTT.

The chain uses TRBV7-6 and TRBJ1-1; possible D gene TRBD1, 5 bases. Germline CDR1 is SGHVS and CDR2 is FNYEAQ. Trimming stripped 5 bases from V and 2 bases from J, with 21 bases between. CDR3 length equals 17 residues. CDR3 DNA: TGTGCCAGCAGCCCGGATAAAATCCGACAGACCAACACTGAAGCTTTCTTT. It specifies CASSPDKIRQTNTEAFF.

The V call is TRBV2, the J call TRBJ1-5; D not resolved. Germline values: CDR1 SNHLY, CDR2 FYNNEI. The CDR3 sequence is 13 residues long. The V end was cut by 8 bases, the J end by 4 bases, with 12 bases between. The DNA of the CDR3 is TGTGCCAGCCGAGAGTCGAGGAATCAGCCCCAGCATTTT. Its translation is CASRESRNQPQHF.

In its sample, this clone was seen once. The V gene is TRBV7-2, the J gene TRBJ1-3; D unresolved. V dropped 6 bases and J dropped 8 bases, with 11 bases sitting between them. The length of the CDR3 is 12 residues. Germline CDR1 and CDR2: SGHTA and FQGNSA. The CDR3 bases are TGTGCCAGCAGTTCATCGTGGGACACCATATATTTT. Translation gives CASSSSWDTIYF.

The chain couples TRBV9 to TRBJ2-3, with D possibly being TRBD2 (5 bases). The V and J ends lost 4 bases and 3 bases respectively, with 9 bases between them. CDR1 SGDLS and CDR2 YYNGEE come from the germline V gene. CDR3 length: 13 residues. The CDR3 region has the DNA TGTGCCAGCAGCCTAGAGCGGACAGATACGCAGTATTTT. This encodes CASSLERTDTQYF.

The rearrangement joins TRBV5-1 to TRBJ2-2; D is undetermined. CDR1 is SGHRS, CDR2 YFSETQ, per germline. V lost 4 bases to trimming and J lost 1 base, with 11 bases between them. The CDR3 is 15 residues long. CDR3 protein: CASSTTPENTGELFF. In DNA, the CDR3 is TGCGCCAGCAGCACTACGCCAGAGAACACCGGGGAGCTGTTTTTT.

V usage is TRBV5-1 and J usage is TRBJ2-1, with D unresolved. With 5 bases removed from V and 0 bases from J, the gap between germline ends came to 18 bases. The CDR3 has 17 amino acids. Germline values: CDR1 SGHRS, CDR2 YFSETQ. The CDR3 coding sequence is TGCGCCAGCAGTATTGACTTAGCACAGAGCTCCTACAATGAGCAGTTCTTC. Translating gives CASSIDLAQSSYNEQFF. The full variable domain, in which reference TRBV5-1 and TRBJ2-1 provide the parts outside the CDR3, is KAGVTQTPRYLIKTRGQQVTLSCSPISGHRSVSWYQQTPGQGLQFLFEYFSETQRNKGNFPGRFSGRQFSNSRSEMNVSTLELGDSALYLCASSIDLAQSSYNEQFFGPGTRLTVL.

As concerns this clone: The sample contains more than one DNA sequence encoding this CDR3. The rearrangement uses TRBV7-3 and TRBJ2-3, with 15 bases lining up with TRBD2. The CDR3 spans 16 residues. Trimming took 5 bases from V and 6 from J; bases not matched to a gene: 6. CDR1 and CDR2 (germline): SGHTA, FQGTGA. The CDR3 sequence: CASSPGLAGGSDTQYF. DNA of the CDR3: TGTGCCAGCAGCCCTGGACTAGCGGGAGGGTCTGATACGCAGTATTTT.

The gene calls are TRBV7-2 and TRBJ2-1; no clear D. The germline CDR1 and CDR2 sequences are SGHTA and FQGNSA. The CDR3 loop spans 17 amino acids. V was cut by 1 base and J by 7 bases, with 20 bases left in between. This chain's CDR3 is CASSLGSAGPRGNEQFF. CDR3 DNA sequence: TGTGCCAGCAGCTTAGGGAGCGCCGGTCCCCGTGGGAATGAGCAGTTCTTC.

To note about this clone: This CDR3 is also generated by other DNA sequences in the sample. The chain combines TRBV9 with TRBJ2-1, with D possibly being TRBD2 (5 bases). CDR3 length: 15 amino acids. Germline V gene sequence: CDR1 SGDLS, CDR2 YYNGEE. V lost 0 bases and J 3 bases, leaving 10 bases between the germline ends. The chain's CDR3 is CASSVASGFYNEQFF. In DNA, the CDR3 is TGTGCCAGCAGCGTAGCAAGCGGTTTCTACAATGAGCAGTTCTTC.

For the CDR3, the DNA is TGTGCCAGTAGTTCCTATCGGGCAGGATATCAGCCCCAGCATTTT. Protein product: CASSSYRAGYQPQHF. This rearrangement joins TRBV19 to TRBJ1-5; D not resolved. Trimming left V 5 bases short and J 5 bases short, with 16 bases between. The CDR3 extends over 15 amino acids. Germline CDR1 reads LNHDA; CDR2 reads SQIVND (reference sequence).

The J gene is TRBJ1-2, the V gene TRBV2; no clear D gene. The germline V gene has CDR1 SNHLY and CDR2 FYNNEI. The ends were cut back, 4 bases at V and 11 bases at J, with 11 bases in the middle. The CDR3 is made up of 11 amino acids. CDR3 bases: TGTGCCAGCAGTGGGGGTGGGGTTTACACCTTC. Translating gives CASSGGGVYTF.

The chain couples TRBV10-2 to TRBJ2-2; 8 bases agree with TRBD1. The CDR3 has 16 amino acids. Germline lookup yields CDR1 WSHSY and CDR2 SAAADI. Trimming cost V 6 bases and J 7 bases; bases outside gene matches: 13. The CDR3 coding sequence is TGCGCCAGCAGAGTCCTTGGACAGGGTGGGAACGGGGAGCTGTTTTTT. This sequence encodes CASRVLGQGGNGELFF.

With respect to this clone: Other nucleotide sequences in the sample specify the same CDR3. CDR3 protein: CASSPGTSGSYNEQFF. The CDR3 region has the DNA TGCGCCAGCAGCCCCGGGACTAGCGGGTCTTACAATGAGCAGTTCTTC. The chain employs TRBV5-1 and TRBJ2-1, with 12 bases lining up with TRBD2. Germline V gene data show CDR1 as SGHRS and CDR2 as YFSETQ. The CDR3 loop spans 16 amino acids. The junction had 6 bases not matched to a gene; V was cut back by 4 bases and J by 4 bases.

This rearrangement joins TRBV7-2 to TRBJ1-2; a weak D match, TRBD1 (6 bases). There are 15 residues in the CDR3. Trimming pared 0 bases from V and 4 bases from J, leaving 12 bases between. The germline gives CDR1 SGHTA, CDR2 FQGNSA. The CDR3 sequence is CASSLAQGIGYGYTF. CDR3 sequence (DNA): TGTGCCAGCAGCTTAGCGCAGGGGATCGGCTATGGCTACACCTTC.

This clone was seen a few times. The CDR3 DNA reads as TGTGCCAGTAGTAACCAGGGACGGGGCAATCAGCCCCAGCATTTT. Its protein is CASSNQGRGNQPQHF. This chain links TRBV19 with TRBJ1-5; a possible D gene is TRBD1 (5 bases). V lost 4 bases to trimming and J lost 2 bases, with 12 bases between them. The CDR3 is 15 amino acids. Germline V gene sequence: CDR1 LNHDA, CDR2 SQIVND (reference sequence).

Turning to this clone: This CDR3 is also generated by other DNA sequences in the sample. This CDR3 reads CASSSGDSNYGYTF. The DNA of the CDR3 is TGCGCCAGCAGCTCCGGAGACAGCAACTATGGCTACACCTTC. The V and J genes are TRBV5-1 and TRBJ1-2; a weak D match, TRBD1 (5 bases). Trimming took 3 bases from V and 2 from J, leaving 11 bases between them. The length of the CDR3 is 14 residues. Germline CDR1 and CDR2: SGHRS and YFSETQ. The entire variable domain, with the rest obtained from reference TRBV5-1 and TRBJ1-2, is as follows: KAGVTQTPRYLIKTRGQQVTLSCSPISGHRSVSWYQQTPGQGLQFLFEYFSETQRNKGNFPGRFSGRQFSNSRSEMNVSTLELGDSALYLCASSSGDSNYGYTFGSGTRLTVV.

The V call is TRBV11-1, the J call TRBJ2-3; 9 bases fit TRBD1. Germline V gene sequence: CDR1 SGHAT, CDR2 FQDESV (reference sequence). Losses at the gene ends were 3 bases for V and 4 bases for J; bases not matched to a gene: 8. This CDR3 is built from 16 residues. In DNA, the CDR3 is TGTGCCAGCAGCTTGGGTCCGGGACAGGGTCCAGATACGCAGTATTTT. Protein sequence: CASSLGPGQGPDTQYF.

V and J are TRBV19 and TRBJ2-2; 8 nucleotides line up with TRBD1. Germline V gene data show CDR1 as LNHDA and CDR2 as SQIVND (reference sequence). Germline trimming cut 7 bases from V and 5 bases from J; bases unmatched to any gene: 15. CDR3 length: 17 amino acids. CDR3 region: CASKRDRLPWGTGELFF. The CDR3 coding sequence is TGTGCCAGTAAACGGGACAGGCTCCCTTGGGGAACCGGGGAGCTGTTTTTT. Using reference TRBV19 and TRBJ2-2 for the parts outside the CDR3, the full variable domain is DGGITQSPKYLFRKEGQNVTLSCEQNLNHDAMYWYRQDPGQGLRLIYYSQIVNDFQKGDIAEGYSVSREKKESFPLTVTSAQKNPTAFYLCASKRDRLPWGTGELFFGEGSRLTVL.

This sequence joins TRBV5-1 and TRBJ1-4, with TRBD1 matching 12 bases. CDR3 length: 15 amino acids. Germline V gives CDR1 SGHRS, CDR2 YFSETQ. V lost 3 bases, J lost 5 bases, and 2 bases stayed unmatched. CDR3 sequence reads: CASSSGTGGNEKLFF. The DNA of the CDR3 is TGCGCCAGCAGCTCCGGGACAGGGGGCAATGAAAAACTGTTTTTT.

In this sample, this clone turned up once. V usage is TRBV19 and J usage is TRBJ1-2, with TRBD1 matching over 10 bases. This CDR3 is 14 amino acids long. The junction had 12 bases not matched to a gene; V was cut back by 10 bases and J by 7 bases. Germline V lookup: CDR1 LNHDA, CDR2 SQIVND (reference sequence). CDR3 DNA sequence: TGTGCCACCACCGACCGGGACAGGGGATTTGGCTACACCTTC. Protein product: CATTDRDRGFGYTF.

The chain uses TRBV9 and TRBJ1-1, with a possible D match to TRBD1 (5 bases). This CDR3 contains 14 residues. V gave up 4 bases and J gave up 0 bases, with 10 bases separating them. Per the germline V gene, CDR1 is SGDLS and CDR2 is YYNGEE. DNA of the CDR3: TGTGCCAGCAGCCCCCTGACAGTGAACACTGAAGCTTTCTTT. It is translated as CASSPLTVNTEAFF.